What follows are 19 T cell receptor beta chains derived from one specimen sequenced in a study of T cells in women clearing cervical HPV infection. Profiled with immunoSEQ multiplex PCR; TCRdb holds only in-frame clones, not every one. This table lists under 45,000 clones. The specimen was blood buffy coat. All receptors derive from a woman between 18 and 70 years old with a cervical HPV16 infection that either progressed to CIN3+ or cleared (not recorded which).

The CDR3: CASSLAPSGGGAGDEQFF. The CDR3 bases that were read are TGCGCCAGCAGCTTGGCCCCTAGCGGGGGGGGTGCTGGGGATGAG. The chain couples TRBV5-1 to TRBJ2-1; 12 positions agree with TRBD2. Sequencing ends 3 residues short of the CDR3 end; the germline J gene provides the rest. Trimming at V came to 0 bases and at J to 8 bases, leaving 12 bases not matched to a gene. Germline V gene lookup returns CDR1 SGHRS and CDR2 YFSETQ. The CDR3 is 18 residues long.

Remarks on this clone: The CDR3 extends 3 residues past the end of the read, so its final part is completed from the germline J gene. This chain joins TRBV6-1 and TRBJ1-5, with unresolved D. The CDR3 is 16 residues long. Germline V gives CDR1 MNHNS, CDR2 SASEGT. Trimming pared 2 bases from V and 0 bases from J, leaving 11 bases between. The CDR3 DNA, read in part, is TGTGCCAGCAGTGAACGAGGTCCGATTAGCAATCAGCCC. Translated: CASSERGPISNQP. The CDR3 in its entirety is CASSERGPISNQPQHF.

A remark on this clone: The CDR3 goes on 3 residues after the read ends, and that part is filled in from the germline J gene. This chain connects TRBV19 to TRBJ1-1, with D possibly TRBD1 on 6 matching bases. The V gene's germline CDR1 is LNHDA and CDR2 SQIVND (reference sequence). Trimming left V 5 bases short and J 1 base short, with 8 bases between. The CDR3 spans 13 residues. The CDR3 DNA, read in part, is TGTGCCAGTAGTCTACAGGGGAACACTGAA. It encodes CASSLQGNTE. From start to end, the CDR3 is CASSLQGNTEAFF.

A word on this clone: The CDR3 goes on 3 residues after the read ends, and that part is filled in from the germline J gene. The V call is TRBV2, the J call TRBJ2-7; 11 nucleotides match TRBD2. V lost 6 bases, J lost 2 bases, and 6 bases stayed unmatched. The CDR3 is 15 amino acids. Germline V gene data show CDR1 as SNHLY and CDR2 as FYNNEI. CDR3 protein: CASRTQLAGAYEQYF. The sequenced part of the CDR3 DNA is TGTGCCAGCAGGACTCAACTAGCGGGAGCCTACGAG.

As for this clone: The read is 3 residues too short to cover the CDR3 end, so that end is filled in from the germline J gene. This chain uses TRBV7-8 with TRBJ2-4, with TRBD1 identical over 9 bases. This CDR3 is built from 13 residues. The germline CDR1 and CDR2 sequences are SGHVS and FQNEAQ. CDR3 residues: CASSSWTGAGQYF. The covered CDR3 bases are TGTGCCAGCAGCTCTTGGACAGGGGCTGGT.

The CDR3 is CASSLGQGAYDYTF. The sequenced CDR3 bases are TGTGCCAGCAGCTTAGGACAGGGGGCCTACGAC. The chain couples TRBV7-3 to TRBJ1-2; 11 bases are shared with TRBD1. The missing CDR3 end, 3 residues past where the read stops, is filled in from the germline J gene. Germline values: CDR1 SGHTA, CDR2 FQGTGA. This CDR3 is built from 14 residues.

The CDR3 reads CASSKPGQGATGDYTF. CDR3 DNA, as far as it was read: TGTGCCAGCAGCAAACCGGGACAGGGGGCAACGGGCGAC. J is TRBJ1-2 and V is TRBV7-3, with TRBD1 matching over 12 bases. The read finishes 3 residues shy of the CDR3 end, and the germline J gene is used to complete it. The CDR3 runs to 16 residues. In germline, CDR1 is SGHTA, CDR2 FQGTGA. Combining the CDR3 with reference TRBV7-3 and TRBJ1-2 gives the whole variable domain GAGVSQTPSNKVTEKGKYVELRCDPISGHTALYWYRQSLGQGPEFLIYFQGTGAADDSGLPNDRFFAVRPEGSVSTLKIQRTERGDSAVYLCASSKPGQGATGDYTFGSGTRLTVV.

About this clone: At one of its ends the junction is not consistent with the germline gene, which may arise from a read error. The read finishes 3 residues shy of the CDR3 end, and the germline J gene is used to complete it. This sequence joins TRBV4-1 and TRBJ2-2; D gene unclear. Germline CDR1 MGHRA, CDR2 YSYEKL. The CDR3 totals 16 residues. The CDR3 protein is CASSQVGRAKTGELFF. CDR3 DNA, as far as it was read: TGCGCCAGCAGCCAAGTCGGTAGGGCGAAGACCGGGGAG.

For this clone: The DNA ends 3 residues before the CDR3 does, and the rest of the CDR3 is filled in from the germline J gene. The chain has TRBV18 and TRBJ1-6, with D possibly TRBD1 on 5 matching bases. In germline, CDR1 is KGHSH, CDR2 LQKENI. V was cut by 6 bases and J by 9 bases, with 18 bases left in between. This CDR3 has 15 amino acids. CDR3 protein: CASSPAGPGGSPLHF. The CDR3 DNA, read in part, is TGTGCCAGCTCCCCGGCGGGGCCGGGGGGTTCACCC.

To note about this clone: Sequencing ends 3 residues short of the CDR3 end; the germline J gene provides the rest. This rearrangement joins TRBV7-8 to TRBJ2-3; D is unresolved. The CDR3 extends over 12 amino acids. Germline CDR1 is SGHVS and CDR2 is FQNEAQ. V was clipped by 4 bases and J by 7 bases, with 9 bases between them. Partial CDR3 DNA: TGTGCCAGCAGCTCTGTATTTAATACG. Protein product: CASSSVFNT. The whole CDR3 reads CASSSVFNTQYF.

As for this clone: The read falls 3 residues short of the CDR3 end, and the missing part is taken from the germline J gene. This chain uses TRBV28 with TRBJ2-7, with a possible D match to TRBD1 (5 bases). The V and J ends lost 4 bases and 4 bases respectively, with 14 bases between them. CDR3 size: 14 residues. Looked up from germline, CDR1 is MDHEN and CDR2 is SYDVKM. This chain's CDR3 is CASSSVERGYEQYF. The sequenced CDR3 bases are TGTGCCAGCAGTTCCGTTGAAAGGGGATACGAG.

On this clone itself: Sequencing ends 3 residues short of the CDR3 end; the germline J gene provides the rest. J is TRBJ1-1 and V is TRBV19, with a possible D match to TRBD1 (6 bases). This CDR3 has 16 amino acids. From germline, CDR1 is LNHDA and CDR2 SQIVND (reference sequence). Trimming stripped 1 base from V and 5 bases from J, with 17 bases between. The CDR3 loop is CASSIVRGAPGTEAFF. The sequenced CDR3 bases are TGTGCCAGTAGTATAGTGCGGGGGGCGCCGGGAACTGAA.

On this clone itself: The DNA ends 3 residues before the CDR3 does, and the rest of the CDR3 is filled in from the germline J gene. V gene TRBV7-6 combines with J gene TRBJ2-3, with 10 bases fitting TRBD1. CDR1 SGHVS and CDR2 FNYEAQ come from the germline V gene. The CDR3 runs 15 residues. The CDR3 protein is CASSRTGTGVETQYF. The sequenced CDR3 bases are TGTGCCAGCAGCAGAACCGGGACAGGGGTAGAGACG.

A word on this clone: The read terminates 3 residues before the CDR3 end, so the remaining end is supplied by the germline J gene. V is TRBV5-1 and J is TRBJ1-2; no firm D call. Germline CDR1 SGHRS, CDR2 YFSETQ. This CDR3 is built from 13 residues. The CDR3 DNA, read in part, is TGCGCCAGCAGCTTGGGCGTCACAGATACC. Protein sequence: CASSLGVTDT. The full CDR3 protein is CASSLGVTDTYTF.

Of note for this clone: Sequencing ends 3 residues short of the CDR3 end; the germline J gene provides the rest. The V and J genes are TRBV2 and TRBJ2-7, with 7 bases aligning to TRBD1. The CDR3 extends over 13 amino acids. With V trimmed by 0 bases and J by 6 bases, 2 bases remained unmatched. Looked up from germline, CDR1 is SNHLY and CDR2 is FYNNEI. The sequenced part of the CDR3 DNA is TGTGCCAGCAGTGAAGCATCAGGGGGCGAG. This sequence encodes CASSEASGGE. In full, the CDR3 is CASSEASGGEQYF.

Concerning this clone: The read falls 3 residues short of the CDR3 end, and the missing part is taken from the germline J gene. The rearrangement joins TRBV2 to TRBJ1-2; D is uncertain. CDR3 length: 17 residues. Germline CDR1 SNHLY, CDR2 FYNNEI. The sequenced part of the CDR3 DNA is TGTGCCAGCAGTGTTGAAGAAAGCGGGAGGTACACAGATACC. Protein product: CASSVEESGRYTDT. The entire CDR3 is CASSVEESGRYTDTYTF. The entire variable domain, with the rest obtained from reference TRBV2 and TRBJ1-2, is as follows: EPEVTQTPSHQVTQMGQEVILRCVPISNHLYFYWYRQILGQKVEFLVSFYNNEISEKSEIFDDQFSVERPDGSNFTLKIRSTKLEDSAMYFCASSVEESGRYTDTYTFGSGTRLTVV.

Regarding this clone: Read data end 3 residues before the CDR3 end; the end is taken from the germline J gene. The J gene is TRBJ2-1, the V gene TRBV19, with 9 bases identical to TRBD2. The CDR3 runs to 15 residues. CDR1 and CDR2 from the germline V gene are LNHDA and SQIVND (reference sequence). After removal of 7 bases from V and 6 bases from J, the junction contained 10 bases not matched to a gene. This CDR3 is CASTSMTSGSNEQFF. Incomplete CDR3 DNA: TGTGCCAGTACCTCCATGACTAGCGGTTCCAATGAG.

Note on this clone: From the germline J gene comes the end of the CDR3, since the read stops 3 residues before it. V usage is TRBV7-2 and J usage is TRBJ2-1; maybe TRBD2 (6 bases). Trimming stripped 4 bases from V and 4 bases from J, with 14 bases between. The CDR3 is 15 amino acids. The germline gives CDR1 SGHTA, CDR2 FQGNSA. The CDR3: CASSSKVGGYNEQFF. CDR3 bases read: TGTGCCAGCAGCTCCAAGGTGGGGGGTTACAATGAG.

For this clone: The read stops 3 residues short of the end of the CDR3; the missing end is completed from the germline J gene. The chain links TRBV11-2 to TRBJ2-7, with a tentative D call TRBD2 (6 bases). The V gene lost 5 bases and the J gene lost 4 bases, with 9 bases spanning the gap. In germline, CDR1 is SGHAT, CDR2 FQNNGV. The CDR3 is made up of 12 amino acids. CDR3 bases read: TGTGCCAGCAGCCCTGGAGGGTACGAG. It translates to CASSPGGYE. The whole CDR3 sequence is CASSPGGYEQYF.